This T cell receptor (beta chain) was profiled in a study of cytomegalovirus exposure and HLA in healthy donors. V lost 6 bases, J lost 0 bases, and 13 bases lay in between. The CDR3 spans 15 residues. Germline V CDR1 and CDR2: SGHTA, FQGTGA. This clone was found once. Method: immunoSEQ multiplex PCR; TCRdb's copy keeps in-frame clones and lacks some. This table has about 240,000 clones, more than 75% appearing once. This clonotype was sampled from a woman aged 25 to 45 in good health and CMV-seropositive. The rearrangement links TRBV7-3 to TRBJ2-3, with D tentatively TRBD1 (6 bases). The sequencing sample was made of PBMCs. The CDR3 DNA is TGTGCCAGCAGTTTACAGGGACATAGCACAGATACGCAGTATTTT. Translation gives CASSLQGHSTDTQYF.